The sequence of this T cell receptor beta chain was determined in a study of blood T cell dynamics during melanoma immunotherapy. In the study overall: Standard first-line treatment here was pembrolizumab or nivolumab plus ipilimumab in metastatic melanoma. Findings and limits, study-wide: Whether repertoire-driving clones were melanoma-specific could not be determined.

Each bulk PBMC sample had around 380 ng DNA loaded. Using immunoSEQ multiplex PCR, the repertoire was profiled, and TCRdb retains in-frame clones only, with some absent. In the table there are about 6,300 clones, 70% to 90% of which are singletons. Worth noting for this clone: Its target is not known.

The germline V gene has CDR1 SEHNR and CDR2 FQNEAQ (reference sequence). The CDR3 has 16 residues. J lost 10 bases, V lost 5 bases, and 13 bases had no gene match. Regarding time point: week 3, after first cycle of checkpoint inhibitor. Prior systemic cancer therapy, immunosuppressant use and other active malignancies excluded patients. Source: blood, taken from a patient treated with checkpoint blockade. The V call is TRBV7-9, the J call TRBJ1-6; 8 bases line up with TRBD1. The TCR originated in a human donor with melanoma. CDR3 bases: TGTGCCAGCAGCACAAGTCGGACAGGGTGGCAATCACCCCTCCACTTT. It translates to CASSTSRTGWQSPLHF.